Shown below are 15 T cell receptor beta chains from a single sample sequenced in a study of monozygotic twins with cystic fibrosis. Profiled with immunoSEQ multiplex PCR; TCRdb holds only in-frame clones, not every one. The sample contains about 23,000 clones, around 97% of which appear only once. Input material: blood. The origin of the receptors is a girl under 18 with cystic fibrosis.

The chain recombines TRBV21-1 with TRBJ2-3. TRBV21-1 is described as a pseudogene. CDR3 length equals 16 residues. The CDR3 protein is CASSNPSPSHTDTQYF. The CDR3 DNA sequence: TGTGCCAGCAGCAACCCCAGCCCCTCCCACACAGATACGCAGTATTTT.

This clone was seen once. The rearrangement links TRBV5-8 to TRBJ1-3; D not certain. Per the germline V gene, CDR1 is SGHTS and CDR2 is YDEGEE. The V end lost 4 bases, the J end lost 4 bases, and 21 bases lay between the germline ends. The CDR3 loop spans 17 amino acids. CDR3 region: CASSSRPGTNLGNTIYF. The DNA of the CDR3 is TGTGCCAGCAGCAGCCGGCCTGGAACGAATCTCGGAAACACCATATATTTT.

The chain has TRBV5-1 and TRBJ2-3; tentatively, D is TRBD1 (6 bases). The V gene lost 2 bases and the J gene lost 0 bases, with 16 bases spanning the gap. This CDR3 contains 17 residues. Germline V lookup: CDR1 SGHRS, CDR2 YFSETQ. CDR3 sequence: CASSFPLPGASTDTQYF. CDR3 nucleotides: TGCGCCAGCAGCTTTCCCTTGCCAGGGGCAAGCACAGATACGCAGTATTTT.

V gene TRBV2 combines with J gene TRBJ2-3; 11 bases are shared with TRBD2. Per the germline V gene, CDR1 is SNHLY and CDR2 is FYNNEI. The CDR3 extends over 19 amino acids. V shed 0 bases and J 1 base; nucleotides not matched to a gene: 9. For the CDR3, the DNA is TGTGCCAGCAGTGAAGCACTAGCGGGAGAGATGTGGGGCACAGATACGCAGTATTTT. Its protein is CASSEALAGEMWGTDTQYF.

This chain connects TRBV15 to TRBJ1-2; 7 nucleotides align to TRBD1. The CDR3 is 15 amino acids. Per germline, CDR1 LNHNV and CDR2 YYDKDF (reference sequence). The trim removed 4 bases at V and 2 bases at J, leaving 7 bases unmatched. CDR3 amino acids: CATSNPRGINYGYTF. The CDR3 region has the DNA TGTGCCACCAGCAATCCCAGGGGGATCAACTATGGCTACACCTTC. Based on the CDR3 plus reference TRBV15 and TRBJ1-2, the full variable domain is DAMVIQNPRYQVTQFGKPVTLSCSQTLNHNVMYWYQQKSSQAPKLLFHYYDKDFNNEADTPDNFQSRRPNTSFCFLDIRSPGLGDTAMYLCATSNPRGINYGYTFGSGTRLTVV.

The chain employs TRBV14 and TRBJ2-1, with D maybe TRBD1 (5 bases). V was shortened by 4 bases and J by 0 bases, with 13 bases between the two germline ends. CDR3 length: 16 residues. The germline gives CDR1 SGHDN, CDR2 FVKESK. The CDR3 DNA reads as TGTGCCAGCAGCCCACAGACAGATGTCTCCTACAATGAGCAGTTCTTC. Translating it yields CASSPQTDVSYNEQFF.

The rearrangement joins TRBV5-1 to TRBJ2-2; no definite D call. CDR1 is SGHRS, CDR2 YFSETQ, per germline. CDR3 length: 13 residues. With 6 bases removed from V and 6 bases from J, the gap between germline ends came to 12 bases. In nucleotides, the CDR3 is TGCGCCAGCACCATGAAGGTCGCCGGGGAGCTGTTTTTT. Protein: CASTMKVAGELFF.

The chain joins TRBV5-6 to TRBJ1-4; the D is unclear. This CDR3 contains 17 residues. Germline V gives CDR1 SGHDT, CDR2 YYEEEE. V shed 0 bases and J shed 3 bases, with 15 bases lying between them. The CDR3 region is CASSLAYEGRANEKLFF. CDR3 DNA sequence: TGTGCCAGCAGCTTGGCCTATGAAGGGAGGGCTAATGAAAAACTGTTTTTT.

The CDR3 DNA reads as TGTGCCTGGAGGCCCTTCGCCCGGAGCACTGAAGCTTTCTTT. Its translation is CAWRPFARSTEAFF. The V and J genes are TRBV30 and TRBJ1-1, with D hard to call. This CDR3 is built from 14 residues. Between the trimmed V and J ends, which lost 3 bases and 4 bases, there was a span of 15 bases. From germline, CDR1 is GTSNPN and CDR2 SVGIG (reference sequence).

In this sample, this clone turned up once. The chain has TRBV30 and TRBJ1-1; 9 positions match TRBD1. The germline V gene has CDR1 GTSNPN and CDR2 SVGIG (reference sequence). The junction had 9 bases not matched to a gene; V was cut back by 2 bases and J by 5 bases. The CDR3 contains 15 residues. In DNA, the CDR3 is TGTGCCTGGAGTCTTTGGACAGGGGCATTGACTGAAGCTTTCTTT. It is translated as CAWSLWTGALTEAFF. The full variable domain, its missing parts supplied by reference TRBV30 and TRBJ1-1, is SQTIHQWPATLVQPVGSPLSLECTVEGTSNPNLYWYRQAAGRGLQLLFYSVGIGQISSEVPQNLSASRPQDRQFILSSKKLLLSDSGFYLCAWSLWTGALTEAFFGQGTRLTVV.

The V gene is TRBV9, the J gene TRBJ2-1; D may be TRBD1 (5 bases). Germline V gene lookup returns CDR1 SGDLS and CDR2 YYNGEE. The V end lost 0 bases, the J end lost 6 bases, and 7 bases lay between the germline ends. This CDR3 spans 13 amino acids. CDR3 protein: CASSVGGSNEQFF. DNA of the CDR3: TGTGCCAGCAGCGTAGGGGGCTCCAATGAGCAGTTCTTC.

This chain links TRBV7-2 with TRBJ2-3; 10 positions match TRBD2. The CDR3 is 16 residues long. Germline lookup yields CDR1 SGHTA and CDR2 FQGNSA. V lost 5 bases to trimming and J lost 2 bases; unmatched junction nucleotides: 7. The CDR3 region is CASSPSGRAHTDTQYF. DNA of the CDR3: TGTGCCAGCAGCCCAAGCGGGAGGGCCCACACAGATACGCAGTATTTT.

The chain carries TRBV6-5 and TRBJ2-7, with a possible D match to TRBD2 (6 bases). Germline CDR1 reads MNHEY; CDR2 reads SVGAGI. V was clipped by 0 bases and J by 4 bases, with 13 bases between them. The CDR3 totals 15 residues. In DNA form, the CDR3 reads TGTGCCAGCAGTTACTCGAGTAGCGGAGTTTACGAGCAGTACTTC. It encodes CASSYSSSGVYEQYF.

The chain links TRBV29-1 to TRBJ1-1, with D possibly being TRBD1 (6 bases). With 6 bases removed from V and 0 bases from J, the gap between germline ends came to 11 bases. The CDR3 has 13 amino acids. The germline CDR1 and CDR2 sequences are SQVTM and ANQGSEA. CDR3 amino acids: CSVTGTLNTEAFF. CDR3 nucleotides: TGCAGCGTGACAGGAACATTGAACACTGAAGCTTTCTTT.

This clone is a singleton in its sample. The CDR3 bases are TGTGCCAGTAATTGGGCCACCGCGGCCGCATCGAGGCAGCCCCAGCATTTT. This sequence encodes CASNWATAAASRQPQHF. The V call is TRBV19, the J call TRBJ1-5; D gene uncertain. Germline V CDR1 and CDR2: LNHDA, SQIVND (reference sequence). CDR3 length equals 17 residues. Trimming cost V 7 bases and J 7 bases, with 26 bases left between them.